This entry lists 30 T cell receptor beta chains sequenced from one sample in a study of shared clonotypes between healthy human individuals. Produced via immunoSEQ multiplex PCR; TCRdb's table is partial and in-frame only. The sample includes under 300,000 clones, 65% of them seen just once. Input material: memory CD4+ T cells sorted from blood. Subset indicated: CD45RA-negative fraction. The receptors come from a man aged 25 to 40 in good health.

The rearrangement uses TRBV10-1 and TRBJ1-2, with TRBD1 as a possible D gene (5 bases). V lost 2 bases to trimming and J lost 7 bases, with 11 bases between them. Germline loops: CDR1 WNHNN, CDR2 SYGVQD (reference sequence). This CDR3 is built from 13 residues. In nucleotides, the CDR3 is TGCGCCAGCAGTGAGCGGGGGTCGAGTGGCTACACCTTC. Encoded protein: CASSERGSSGYTF.

J is TRBJ2-7 and V is TRBV7-9, with D maybe TRBD1 (6 bases). Germline values: CDR1 SEHNR, CDR2 FQNEAQ (reference sequence). Trimming stripped 5 bases from V and 6 bases from J, with 17 bases between. This CDR3 has 14 residues. The CDR3, as DNA: TGTGCCAGCAGCCTGTCGGGGTCAGGGGCCGAGCAGTACTTC. It is translated as CASSLSGSGAEQYF.

V is TRBV10-3 and J is TRBJ1-5; TRBD1 agrees at 10 bases. Germline V lookup: CDR1 ENHRY, CDR2 SYGVKD. The V gene end was trimmed by 3 bases and the J gene end by 7 bases; junction bases not matched to a gene: 3. The CDR3 is 14 amino acids. The CDR3 region is CAISDRDRGQPQHF. The CDR3 DNA reads as TGTGCCATCAGTGACCGGGACAGGGGACAGCCCCAGCATTTT.

The chain is built from TRBV4-1 and TRBJ2-3; TRBD2 matches 9 bases. This CDR3 is 16 amino acids long. Looked up from germline, CDR1 is MGHRA and CDR2 is YSYEKL. V lost 4 bases and J lost 0; bases outside the gene matches: 5. In nucleotides, the CDR3 is TGCGCCAGCAGCCCTCGACTAGCGGAGAGCACAGATACGCAGTATTTT. It specifies CASSPRLAESTDTQYF.

The chain has TRBV5-1 and TRBJ2-2, with a tentative D call TRBD2 (6 bases). This CDR3 is built from 16 residues. Germline V gene lookup returns CDR1 SGHRS and CDR2 YFSETQ. V lost 0 bases and J 3 bases, leaving 12 bases between the germline ends. The CDR3 DNA sequence: TGCGCCAGCAGCTTGGGGGTTAGCGGACACACCGGGGAGCTGTTTTTT. This codes for CASSLGVSGHTGELFF.

This clone was picked up a small number of times. This rearrangement joins TRBV2 to TRBJ1-5; 7 bases agree with TRBD1. Germline V CDR1 and CDR2: SNHLY, FYNNEI. This CDR3 is 14 amino acids long. Losses at the gene ends were 5 bases for V and 6 bases for J; bases not matched to a gene: 7. CDR3 bases: TGTGCCAGCAGTACTACAGGGGTGAGTCAGCCCCAGCATTTT. This codes for CASSTTGVSQPQHF.

This clone appeared a single time. This chain links TRBV9 with TRBJ2-3; possibly TRBD2 for D (5 bases). Between the trimmed V and J ends, which lost 0 bases and 4 bases, there was a span of 9 bases. CDR1 and CDR2 (germline): SGDLS, YYNGEE. The CDR3 extends over 14 amino acids. CDR3 in DNA: TGTGCCAGCAGCGTAGGAGGGTCCGCAGATACGCAGTATTTT. This encodes CASSVGGSADTQYF.

The chain links TRBV7-2 to TRBJ1-1, with D tentatively TRBD1 (5 bases). The germline V gene encodes CDR1 SGHTA and CDR2 FQGNSA. The CDR3 spans 15 residues. Trimming pared 1 base from V and 2 bases from J, leaving 11 bases between. CDR3 sequence: CASSLVLGVNTEAFF. CDR3 nucleotides: TGTGCCAGCAGCTTAGTTTTGGGGGTCAACACTGAAGCTTTCTTT.

V usage is TRBV18 and J usage is TRBJ2-1; D may be TRBD1 (6 bases). V lost 0 bases, J lost 8 bases, and 14 bases lay in between. The CDR3 has 15 amino acids. Germline assignment: CDR1 KGHSH and CDR2 LQKENI. CDR3 protein: CASSPPQGRDHEQFF. CDR3 DNA: TGTGCCAGCTCACCACCACAGGGAAGGGACCATGAGCAGTTCTTC.

This clone was counted a few times. The chain links TRBV28 to TRBJ2-5; TRBD2 aligns across 7 bases. V was clipped by 7 bases and J by 5 bases; unmatched bases: 13. This CDR3 is 15 amino acids long. Germline values: CDR1 MDHEN, CDR2 SYDVKM. The CDR3 is CASTSARTSRETQYF. CDR3 DNA: TGTGCCAGCACCTCCGCTCGGACTAGTAGGGAGACCCAGTACTTC.

This clone was counted a single time. The J gene is TRBJ1-2, the V gene TRBV6-1; no reliable D call. CDR1 is MNHNS, CDR2 SASEGT, per germline. The CDR3 sequence is 13 residues long. The V and J ends lost 8 bases and 5 bases respectively, with 15 bases between them. The CDR3 region has the DNA TGTGCCAGCCGTGGGTGGGCCCAGTATGGCTACACCTTC. Its protein is CASRGWAQYGYTF.

The rearrangement uses TRBV6-5 and TRBJ2-2; D is unclear. Trimming removed 6 bases at V and 2 bases at J, with 7 bases between. Germline V gene lookup returns CDR1 MNHEY and CDR2 SVGAGI. The CDR3 totals 13 residues. The chain's CDR3 is CASSGTNTGELFF. CDR3 DNA: TGTGCCAGCAGCGGCACAAACACCGGGGAGCTGTTTTTT.

V usage is TRBV21-1 and J usage is TRBJ2-2; TRBD1, the table's D call, lacks a check against the DNA. TRBV21-1 is annotated as a pseudogene. The CDR3 has 19 amino acids. CDR3 in amino acids: CASSKGHNRGQGASGELFF. CDR3 nucleotide sequence: TGTGCCAGCAGCAAAGGTCATAACCGGGGACAGGGGGCATCCGGGGAGCTGTTTTTT.

A word on this clone: This same CDR3 is encoded by further DNA sequences in the sample. The chain combines TRBV5-6 with TRBJ1-2; tentative D call: TRBD1 (5 bases). Looked up from germline, CDR1 is SGHDT and CDR2 is YYEEEE. The germline V and J ends were trimmed by 2 bases and 2 bases, with 10 bases remaining between them. The CDR3 is 14 residues long. The CDR3 region is CASSLGGANYGYTF. CDR3 DNA sequence: TGTGCCAGCAGCTTAGGAGGGGCCAACTATGGCTACACCTTC.

In this sample, this clone turned up a few times. The J gene is TRBJ2-2, the V gene TRBV4-3; no clear D gene. The germline V gene has CDR1 LGHNA and CDR2 YSLEER. CDR3 length equals 15 residues. The V end was cut by 1 base, the J end by 6 bases, with 12 bases between. The CDR3 sequence is CASSQGTVVAGELFF. As DNA, the CDR3 is TGCGCCAGCAGCCAAGGGACCGTAGTGGCCGGGGAGCTGTTTTTT.

This clone was detected a few times. V usage is TRBV21-1 and J usage is TRBJ1-4; the table's D call TRBD1 went unverified against the DNA. TRBV21-1 is a pseudogene. The CDR3 is 15 residues long. DNA of the CDR3: TGTGCCAGCAGCGGTCGGGACAGGGGGAGTGAAAAACTGTTTTTT. The encoded protein is CASSGRDRGSEKLFF.

This chain uses TRBV5-6 with TRBJ1-5; 9 bases are shared with TRBD1. The CDR3 contains 15 residues. CDR1 and CDR2 (germline): SGHDT, YYEEEE. Losses at the gene ends were 0 bases for V and 5 bases for J; bases not matched to a gene: 3. CDR3 DNA: TGTGCCAGCAGCTTGGAGCGGGACAGGGATCAGCCCCAGCATTTT. This encodes CASSLERDRDQPQHF.

The CDR3 sequence: CASSGNLLLLAKNIQYF. As DNA, the CDR3 is TGTGCCAGCAGTGGGAACCTCCTACTACTAGCCAAAAACATTCAGTACTTC. V and J are TRBV28 and TRBJ2-4, with D hard to call. The CDR3 contains 17 residues. The germline V gene has CDR1 MDHEN and CDR2 SYDVKM. V was trimmed by 5 bases and J by 0 bases, leaving 17 bases between them.

The chain couples TRBV2 to TRBJ2-2; 10 bases match TRBD1. V dropped 8 bases and J dropped 6; count of bases not matched to a gene: 6. This CDR3 region has 14 residues. Germline-derived CDR1 and CDR2 are SNHLY and FYNNEI. The CDR3 sequence: CASGGQGVAGELFF. DNA for the CDR3: TGTGCCAGCGGTGGACAGGGGGTTGCCGGGGAGCTGTTTTTT.

The chain uses TRBV5-4 and TRBJ1-4; 7 nucleotides align to TRBD1. This CDR3 has 15 amino acids. CDR1 and CDR2 from the germline V gene are SGHNT and YYREEE (reference sequence). J gave up 5 bases and V 0 bases, and 4 bases lay outside the gene matches. CDR3 sequence (DNA): TGTGCCAGCAGCTTGGCGAGGGGGCCAAATGAAAAACTGTTTTTT. Amino acids: CASSLARGPNEKLFF.

The chain carries TRBV14 and TRBJ2-3; TRBD2 is a possible D gene (6 bases). This CDR3 comprises 16 residues. Germline V gene sequence: CDR1 SGHDN, CDR2 FVKESK. Trimming pared 4 bases from V and 1 base from J, leaving 15 bases between. CDR3 amino acids: CASSPRWEAGTDTQYF. Written as DNA, the CDR3 is TGTGCCAGCAGCCCACGGTGGGAGGCGGGCACAGATACGCAGTATTTT.

The chain couples TRBV11-2 to TRBJ2-3; 12 positions agree with TRBD1. Germline lookup yields CDR1 SGHAT and CDR2 FQNNGV. The CDR3 has 18 amino acids. V was clipped by 6 bases and J by 6 bases; unmatched bases: 16. The CDR3 nucleotides are TGTGCCAGCAGTTCTAAGGGGACAGGGGGCTATTCTTTGGATACGCAGTATTTT. Residues: CASSSKGTGGYSLDTQYF.

This clone was seen only a few times. The V call is TRBV5-5, the J call TRBJ1-4; 8 nucleotides agree with TRBD1. V lost 6 bases to trimming and J lost 7 bases; unmatched junction nucleotides: 2. This CDR3 comprises 12 residues. Germline V gives CDR1 SGHKS, CDR2 YYEKEE (reference sequence). CDR3 nucleotides: TGTGCCAGCACTGGGACAGGTGAAAAACTGTTTTTT. Translated, it gives CASTGTGEKLFF.

This clone showed up just once. The chain employs TRBV5-1 and TRBJ2-1; TRBD2 matches 11 bases. The CDR3 runs 15 residues. Per the germline V gene, CDR1 is SGHRS and CDR2 is YFSETQ. The V and J ends lost 3 bases and 8 bases, in that order; junction bases with no gene match: 7. CDR3 loop: CASSSLAGGSDEQFF. The CDR3 nucleotides read TGCGCCAGCAGCTCCCTAGCGGGAGGATCCGATGAGCAGTTCTTC.

The V gene is TRBV2, the J gene TRBJ2-5; D assignment may be TRBD1 or TRBD2 (5 bases each). The germline V gene has CDR1 SNHLY and CDR2 FYNNEI. This CDR3 is 13 amino acids long. Trimming cost V 7 bases and J 7 bases, with 16 bases left between them. CDR3 sequence: CASKEGAGGTQYF. The CDR3 DNA reads TGTGCCAGCAAAGAAGGGGCCGGAGGGACCCAGTACTTC.

The chain employs TRBV28 and TRBJ2-5, with D perhaps assigned TRBD1 or TRBD2 (6 bases each). This CDR3 spans 12 amino acids. The ends were cut back, 8 bases at V and 4 bases at J, with 11 bases in the middle. CDR1 is MDHEN and CDR2 is SYDVKM in the germline V gene. The CDR3 spells CASATGAETQYF. The DNA for the CDR3 is TGTGCCAGCGCTACGGGGGCAGAGACCCAGTACTTC.

As concerns this clone: Other DNA sequences in the sample encode the same CDR3. The chain has TRBV5-1 and TRBJ1-1; D gene uncertain. This CDR3 comprises 14 residues. V lost 0 bases and J 5 bases, leaving 11 bases between the germline ends. CDR1 SGHRS and CDR2 YFSETQ come from the germline V gene. The CDR3 protein is CASSLEGVVTEAFF. CDR3 nucleotides: TGCGCCAGCAGCTTGGAGGGTGTTGTAACTGAAGCTTTCTTT.

The V gene is TRBV5-1, the J gene TRBJ2-5, with D possibly TRBD2 on 6 matching bases. Germline CDR1 is SGHRS and CDR2 is YFSETQ. This CDR3 comprises 15 residues. V was trimmed by 3 bases and J by 4 bases, leaving 16 bases between them. The CDR3 region is CASSSTGAGGETQYF. CDR3 nucleotides: TGCGCCAGCAGCTCAACCGGGGCCGGGGGAGAGACCCAGTACTTC. Full variable domain (remainder filled in from reference TRBV5-1 and TRBJ2-5): KAGVTQTPRYLIKTRGQQVTLSCSPISGHRSVSWYQQTPGQGLQFLFEYFSETQRNKGNFPGRFSGRQFSNSRSEMNVSTLELGDSALYLCASSSTGAGGETQYFGPGTRLLVL.

This clone was counted a single time. The chain carries TRBV12-5 and TRBJ1-1; 8 nucleotides match TRBD1. CDR3 length equals 14 residues. Germline trimming cut 1 base from V and 10 bases from J; bases unmatched to any gene: 8. The germline gives CDR1 LGHNT, CDR2 FRNRAP. The CDR3 region has the DNA TGTGCTAGTGGTTTGGAAGGGACAGGATCCGGAGCTTTCTTT. It codes for CASGLEGTGSGAFF. Variable domain in full (rest from reference TRBV12-5 and TRBJ1-1): DARVTQTPRHKVTEMGQEVTMRCQPILGHNTVFWYRQTMMQGLELLAYFRNRAPLDDSGMPKDRFSAEMPDATLATLKIQPSEPRDSAVYFCASGLEGTGSGAFFGQGTRLTVV.

The CDR3 bases are TGTGCCACCAGCAGAGGGGGACAGGGAGGCTACGAGCAGTACTTC. This sequence encodes CATSRGGQGGYEQYF. The V and J genes are TRBV15 and TRBJ2-7, with TRBD1 matching over 9 bases. The V segment lost 1 base and the J segment 3 bases; nucleotides outside the gene matches: 4. The CDR3 extends over 15 amino acids. Germline CDR1 reads LNHNV; CDR2 reads YYDKDF (reference sequence).